These 20 T cell receptor beta chains share one sample of origin, sequenced in a study of blood T cell repertoires in COVID-19. Assay used: immunoSEQ multiplex PCR; TCRdb lists only in-frame clones, some missing. Here the sample spans under 200,000 clones, about 83% being singletons. The sample comprised PBMCs or T cells enriched from blood (not recorded which). The receptors stem from a man aged 35 to 55 with acute COVID-19.

This clone was seen only a few times. Other nucleotide sequences from this sample produce the same CDR3. V usage is TRBV2 and J usage is TRBJ1-5, with 8 bases fitting TRBD1. Germline V CDR1 and CDR2: SNHLY, FYNNEI. The CDR3 spans 14 residues. The trim removed 6 bases at V and 2 bases at J, leaving 3 bases unmatched. The CDR3 spells CASSEGQGNQPQHF. CDR3 coding DNA: TGTGCCAGCAGCGAGGGACAGGGCAATCAGCCCCAGCATTTT.

The chain carries TRBV7-9 and TRBJ2-7; 8 nucleotides agree with TRBD1. The CDR3 has 16 amino acids. Germline assignment: CDR1 SEHNR and CDR2 FQNEAQ (reference sequence). V shed 5 bases, J shed 1 base, and the junction held 10 bases outside the gene matches. The CDR3 here is CASSRPRTGTSYEQYF. CDR3 sequence (DNA): TGTGCCAGCAGCCGCCCAAGGACAGGGACGTCCTACGAGCAGTACTTC. Full variable domain (rest looked up from reference TRBV7-9 and TRBJ2-7): DTGVSQNPRHKITKRGQNVTFRCDPISEHNRLYWYRQTLGQGPEFLTYFQNEAQLEKSRLLSDRFSAERPKGSFSTLEIQRTEQGDSAMYLCASSRPRTGTSYEQYFGPGTRLTVT.

The chain employs TRBV5-6 and TRBJ1-4; D is possibly TRBD1 (6 bases). This CDR3 has 13 residues. The germline V and J ends were trimmed by 0 bases and 10 bases, with 10 bases remaining between them. Germline CDR1 and CDR2: SGHDT and YYEEEE. CDR3 DNA sequence: TGTGCCAGCAGCTTGGGGATACAGGGAAAACTGTTTTTT. Translation gives CASSLGIQGKLFF.

This rearrangement joins TRBV2 to TRBJ1-3; D unclear. CDR1 is SNHLY and CDR2 is FYNNEI in the germline V gene. The length of the CDR3 is 14 residues. Trimming took off 5 bases at V and 2 bases at J, with 10 bases between the two ends. CDR3 protein: CASSRQVTGNTIYF. The CDR3 DNA reads TGTGCCAGCAGTCGACAAGTAACTGGAAACACCATATATTTT.

V is TRBV13 and J is TRBJ2-1; TRBD2 matches 11 bases. Germline CDR1 and CDR2: PRHDT and FYEKMQ (reference sequence). The CDR3 has 15 amino acids. V lost 2 bases, J lost 9 bases, and 6 bases stayed unmatched. The CDR3, as DNA: TGTGCCAGCAGCTTATTACTAGCGGGAGCGGGTGAGCAGTTCTTC. Amino acids: CASSLLLAGAGEQFF. The full variable domain, with the rest looked up from reference TRBV13 and TRBJ2-1, is AAGVIQSPRHLIKEKRETATLKCYPIPRHDTVYWYQQGPGQDPQFLISFYEKMQSDKGSIPDRFSAQQFSDYHSELNMSSLELGDSALYFCASSLLLAGAGEQFFGPGTRLTVL.

Points on this clone: A read error may account for a junction end that differs from germline. The chain's CDR3 is CASNIWGVNTEAFF. CDR3 coding DNA: TGTGCCAGTAATATATGGGGCGTGAACACTGAAGCTTTCTTT. The chain couples TRBV19 to TRBJ1-1; a weak D match, TRBD1 (5 bases). CDR3 size: 14 residues. The germline V gene has CDR1 LNHDA and CDR2 SQIVND (reference sequence).

The CDR3 sequence is CASSPGTGGPYEQYF. In nucleotides, the CDR3 is TGTGCCAGCAGCCCCGGGACAGGGGGCCCCTACGAGCAGTACTTC. The V call is TRBV9, the J call TRBJ2-7; 12 positions match TRBD1. The CDR3 runs 15 residues. With 4 bases clipped from V and 2 bases from J, the junction kept 4 bases outside the gene matches. The germline CDR1 and CDR2 sequences are SGDLS and YYNGEE.

This sequence joins TRBV4-1 and TRBJ2-4; TRBD1 matches 7 bases. V was pared by 5 bases and J by 4 bases, with 8 bases of the junction left unmatched. Germline assignment: CDR1 MGHRA and CDR2 YSYEKL. The CDR3 sequence is 15 residues long. CDR3 loop: CASSGQVGGKNIQYF. For the CDR3, the DNA is TGCGCCAGCAGCGGACAGGTGGGCGGAAAAAACATTCAGTACTTC.

This clone has a handful of counts. The chain employs TRBV6-1 and TRBJ1-1; no firm D call. The CDR3 runs 15 residues. Trimming cost V 3 bases and J 0 bases, with 11 bases left between them. Germline CDR1 and CDR2: MNHNS and SASEGT. CDR3 sequence (DNA): TGTGCCAGCAGTGAGGTGCGGATCCTGAACACTGAAGCTTTCTTT. Protein: CASSEVRILNTEAFF.

The chain joins TRBV5-5 to TRBJ2-1; tentatively, D is TRBD2 (6 bases). Germline CDR1 is SGHKS and CDR2 is YYEKEE (reference sequence). V was pared by 6 bases and J by 7 bases, with 20 bases between. The CDR3 is 15 residues long. The CDR3: CASNRDPGVTNEQFF. CDR3 nucleotides: TGTGCCAGCAACCGAGACCCGGGAGTTACGAATGAGCAGTTCTTC.

The rearrangement uses TRBV29-1 and TRBJ2-2; D is possibly TRBD2 (5 bases). The CDR3 contains 11 residues. Germline V CDR1 and CDR2: SQVTM, ANQGSEA. V was cut by 6 bases and J by 7 bases, with 9 bases left in between. CDR3 in amino acids: CSVSGSGELFF. In DNA, the CDR3 is TGCAGCGTCTCGGGGAGCGGGGAGCTGTTTTTT.

The chain uses TRBV7-9 and TRBJ1-2; D not certain. This CDR3 contains 13 residues. Trimming stripped 5 bases from V and 1 base from J, with 8 bases between. Germline V gene lookup returns CDR1 SEHNR and CDR2 FQNEAQ (reference sequence). In DNA form, the CDR3 reads TGTGCCAGCAGCCCCCCAATTAACTATGGCTACACCTTC. Protein sequence: CASSPPINYGYTF. Drawing the rest from reference TRBV7-9 and TRBJ1-2, the complete variable domain is DTGVSQNPRHKITKRGQNVTFRCDPISEHNRLYWYRQTLGQGPEFLTYFQNEAQLEKSRLLSDRFSAERPKGSFSTLEIQRTEQGDSAMYLCASSPPINYGYTFGSGTRLTVV.

The gene calls are TRBV6-5 and TRBJ2-7, with D possibly TRBD2 on 5 matching bases. CDR1 and CDR2 from the germline V gene are MNHEY and SVGAGI. This CDR3 contains 13 residues. Trimming stripped 0 bases from V and 6 bases from J, with 9 bases between. CDR3 sequence reads: CASSYSLGVEQYF. The CDR3 bases are TGTGCCAGCAGTTACTCGTTGGGAGTCGAGCAGTACTTC.

This clone is a singleton in its sample. V gene TRBV4-1 combines with J gene TRBJ1-3; a possible D gene is TRBD1 (6 bases). The germline V gene encodes CDR1 MGHRA and CDR2 YSYEKL. The CDR3 contains 16 residues. With 1 base removed from V and 0 bases from J, the gap between germline ends came to 10 bases. The CDR3 reads CASSQGQATSGNTIYF. CDR3 bases: TGCGCCAGCAGCCAAGGACAGGCCACCTCTGGAAACACCATATATTTT.

The chain recombines TRBV9 with TRBJ2-1, with 8 bases lining up with TRBD2. This CDR3 region has 17 residues. Germline CDR1 and CDR2: SGDLS and YYNGEE. After removal of 3 bases from V and 0 bases from J, the junction contained 8 bases not matched to a gene. This CDR3 is CASSAGAGTSSYNEQFF. DNA for the CDR3: TGTGCCAGCAGCGCCGGGGCTGGGACTAGCTCCTACAATGAGCAGTTCTTC.

This sequence joins TRBV7-8 and TRBJ1-1, with D maybe TRBD1 (6 bases). Trimming took 1 base from V and 1 from J, leaving 13 bases between them. CDR3 length: 16 amino acids. The V gene's germline CDR1 is SGHVS and CDR2 FQNEAQ. The CDR3 sequence: CASSLEGVTRNTEAFF. For the CDR3, the DNA is TGTGCCAGCAGCTTAGAGGGGGTCACTAGGAACACTGAAGCTTTCTTT.

The rearrangement joins TRBV4-2 to TRBJ2-1, with 9 bases aligning to TRBD2. Per the germline V gene, CDR1 is LGHNA and CDR2 is YNFKEQ. V shed 0 bases, J shed 4 bases, and the junction held 4 bases outside the gene matches. This CDR3 spans 16 amino acids. CDR3 DNA: TGTGCCAGCAGCCAAGAACTAGCGGGCAGGTACAATGAGCAGTTCTTC. Its translation is CASSQELAGRYNEQFF.

V and J are TRBV28 and TRBJ1-3; 7 bases agree with TRBD1. Germline CDR1 and CDR2: MDHEN and SYDVKM. V shed 5 bases, J shed 4 bases, and the junction held 5 bases outside the gene matches. CDR3 length: 14 amino acids. The CDR3 protein is CASSQPGQGNTIYF. Here the CDR3 DNA reads TGTGCCAGCAGTCAACCGGGACAGGGAAACACCATATATTTT.

CDR3 residues: CASSRRTSGRAAIQETQYF. The CDR3 DNA reads as TGTGCCAGCAGCCGGAGAACTAGCGGGAGGGCTGCTATACAAGAGACCCAGTACTTC. The chain links TRBV3-1 (or the pseudogene TRBV3-2) to TRBJ2-5, with 13 bases that match TRBD2. After removal of 4 bases from V and 2 bases from J, the junction contained 13 bases not matched to a gene. Per germline, CDR1 LGHDT and CDR2 YNNKEL (reference sequence). The CDR3 covers 19 residues.

The rearrangement uses TRBV14 and TRBJ2-4, with D possibly TRBD2 on 7 matching bases. Per germline, CDR1 SGHDN and CDR2 FVKESK. CDR3 length: 16 amino acids. Trimming cost V 9 bases and J 9 bases, with 27 bases left between them. This CDR3 reads CARVRAERGAEGIQYF. For the CDR3, the DNA is TGTGCCAGGGTACGAGCTGAACGGGGGGCGGAGGGCATTCAGTACTTC.